The T cell receptor (beta chain) under discussion was sequenced for a study of T cell changes during pregnancy in multiple sclerosis. The germline V gene has CDR1 LNHDA and CDR2 SQIVND (reference sequence). V lost 8 bases to trimming and J lost 2 bases; unmatched junction nucleotides: 1. This CDR3 spans 12 amino acids. Generated by immunoSEQ multiplex PCR, the TCRdb table keeps only in-frame clones and is missing some. The table has approximately 40,000 clones, 89% seen once. This sequence joins TRBV19 and TRBJ1-2, with 8 bases fitting TRBD1. The material was CD4+ T cells from peripheral blood mononuclear cells, obtained in the first trimester of pregnancy. This TCR derives from a female donor with multiple sclerosis, enrolled in a pregnancy study. The chain's CDR3 is CASQGANYGYTF. The DNA of the CDR3 is TGTGCCAGTCAGGGGGCGAACTATGGCTACACCTTC.